The clone carrying this T cell receptor beta chain was observed a handful of times. Its antigen is unidentified. This sample stems from a study of CD8 T cells in ankylosing spondylitis. Findings and caveats of the study: Disease-linked clones bore a CD8+ phenotype and were relatively rare in peripheral blood.

In germline, CDR1 is LGHDT, CDR2 YNNKEL (reference sequence). This CDR3 contains 19 residues. Trimming pared 7 bases from V and 5 bases from J, leaving 32 bases between. From the 5' RACE reads, TCRdb called clonotypes with MiXCR, one entry per CDR3 protein. The sample records about 36,000 distinct CDR3 sequences, roughly 13% being singletons. The sequenced material came from synovial fluid, either unsorted or a sorted T cell fraction (not recorded which). This clonotype originated in a male donor with ankylosing spondylitis. V usage is TRBV3-1 and J usage is TRBJ1-1, with D possibly matching TRBD1 (6 bases). CDR3 nucleotide sequence: TGTGCCAGCACCGAACGATCTGCCAGGGGCCCCGGGGTACGGACTGAAGCTTTCTTT. Its protein product is CASTERSARGPGVRTEAFF.